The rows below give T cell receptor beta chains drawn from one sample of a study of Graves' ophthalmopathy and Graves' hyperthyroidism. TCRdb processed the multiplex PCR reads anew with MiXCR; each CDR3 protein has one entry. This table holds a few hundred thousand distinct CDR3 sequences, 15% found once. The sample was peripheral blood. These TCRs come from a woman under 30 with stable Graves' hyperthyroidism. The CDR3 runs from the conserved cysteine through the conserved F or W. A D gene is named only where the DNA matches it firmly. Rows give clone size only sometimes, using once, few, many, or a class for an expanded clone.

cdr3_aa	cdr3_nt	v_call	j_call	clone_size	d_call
CASSLGGRGTQETQYF	TGTGCCAGCAGCTTAGGTGGGAGGGGTACCCAAGAGACCCAGTACTTC	TRBV11-3	TRBJ2-5	many	TRBD2
CASGALEGSNQPQHF	TGTGCCAGCGGGGCTCTGGAGGGGAGCAATCAGCCCCAGCATTTT	TRBV12-3/TRBV12-4	TRBJ1-5	-	-
CASSLQGWDTEALF	TGTGCCAGCAGCTTACAGGGATGGGACACTGAAGCTCTCTTT	TRBV11-2	TRBJ1-1	few	-
CSGRQGTWEKLFF	TGCAGCGGCCGACAGGGGACATGGGAAAAACTGTTTTTT	TRBV29-1	TRBJ1-4	-	TRBD1
CATSDPGTYEETQYF	TGTGCCACCAGTGATCCCGGGACGTACGAAGAGACCCAGTACTTC	TRBV24-1	TRBJ2-5	many	-
CSARDGSRMSNEKLFF	TGCAGTGCTAGAGACGGGTCGAGGATGTCTAATGAAAAACTGTTTTTT	TRBV20-1	TRBJ1-4	many	-
CASSRGQAVYSPLHF	TGTGCCAGCAGTCGAGGACAGGCTGTTTATTCACCCCTCCACTTT	TRBV6-1	TRBJ1-6	-	TRBD1
CASSQDVAGDGYTF	TGTGCCAGCAGCCAAGATGTGGCAGGGGATGGCTACACCTTC	TRBV14	TRBJ1-2	many	-
CAVEKRTGPLSPLHF	TGTGCTGTCGAGAAGAGGACAGGGCCTCTTTCACCCCTCCACTTT	TRBV6-5	TRBJ1-6	many	TRBD1
CASTVGDSRKINTEAFF	TGTGCCAGCACTGTCGGGGACTCCCGCAAAATCAACACTGAAGCTTTCTTT	TRBV2	TRBJ1-1	many	-
CASSDRGLVPYEQYF	TGTGCCAGTAGTGACAGGGGGTTAGTTCCCTACGAGCAGTACTTC	TRBV19	TRBJ2-7	many	TRBD1
CASSATGGWPQPQHF	TGTGCCAGCAGTGCGACGGGGGGCTGGCCTCAGCCCCAGCATTTT	TRBV6-1	TRBJ1-5	many	-
CASSPFGGRANSYEQYF	TGTGCCAGCAGCCCTTTCGGGGGGCGTGCAAATAGCTACGAGCAGTACTTC	TRBV6-4	TRBJ2-7	many	-
CASKLGRSNQPQHF	TGTGCCAGCAAGCTAGGACGTAGCAATCAGCCCCAGCATTTT	TRBV7-2	TRBJ1-5	many	-
CASSLGEGGNYGYTF	TGTGCCAGCAGCTTAGGGGAGGGCGGGAACTATGGCTACACCTTC	TRBV7-2	TRBJ1-2	many	-
CASRTGWWGRGGEQYF	TGTGCCAGCAGGACCGGATGGTGGGGCAGGGGCGGCGAGCAGTACTTC	TRBV6-5	TRBJ2-7	many	-
CASSSTPGTSGAYEQYF	TGTGCCAGCAGCTCCACCCCCGGGACTAGCGGGGCCTACGAGCAGTACTTC	TRBV11-2	TRBJ2-7	many	TRBD2
CASSESTGNGYTF	TGTGCCAGCAGTGAATCTACAGGGAATGGCTACACCTTC	TRBV6-1	TRBJ1-2	many	-
CASKRHRNTEAFF	TGCGCCAGCAAAAGACACCGGAACACTGAAGCTTTCTTT	TRBV5-1	TRBJ1-1	few	-
CASSPGTATYEQYF	TGTGCCAGCAGCCCCGGGACAGCGACCTACGAGCAGTACTTC	TRBV5-1	TRBJ2-7	many	TRBD1
CASSFNRGGYTF	TGTGCCAGCAGCTTCAACAGGGGTGGCTACACCTTC	TRBV7-9	TRBJ1-2	many	TRBD1
CASSSRGRRRQEGNQPQHF	TGTGCCAGTAGTTCCCGGGGGCGTCGAAGACAGGAGGGCAATCAGCCCCAGCATTTT	TRBV19	TRBJ1-5	few	-
CASSEEPGQIIYEQYF	TGTGCCAGCAGTGAGGAACCGGGACAGATCATCTACGAGCAGTACTTC	TRBV6-1	TRBJ2-7	many	TRBD1
CASSESPWGEQYF	TGCGCCAGCAGTGAGTCGCCTTGGGGCGAGCAGTACTTC	TRBV10-1	TRBJ2-7	many	-
CASSFGSGGETETQYF	TGTGCCAGCAGTTTTGGTAGCGGGGGCGAGACAGAGACCCAGTACTTC	TRBV12-3/TRBV12-4	TRBJ2-5	many	TRBD2
CASSLTGFNQPQHF	TGTGCCAGCAGCTTGACAGGCTTCAATCAGCCCCAGCATTTT	TRBV5-6	TRBJ1-5	many	-
CASSFQSGVGSYEQYF	TGTGCCAGCAGCTTCCAATCGGGGGTAGGCTCCTACGAGCAGTACTTC	TRBV13	TRBJ2-7	many	-
CASSYSIKGRGGYTF	TGTGCCAGCAGTTACTCGATAAAAGGCCGCGGTGGCTACACCTTC	TRBV6-5	TRBJ1-2	many	-
CASSFAPGQGANGYTF	TGTGCCAGCAGTTTCGCTCCGGGACAGGGGGCTAATGGCTACACCTTC	TRBV12-3/TRBV12-4	TRBJ1-2	many	TRBD1
CASRTSGGNPTGELFF	TGTGCCAGTAGGACTAGCGGGGGGAATCCAACCGGGGAGCTGTTTTTT	TRBV19	TRBJ2-2	-	TRBD2
CSARVRDGYTF	TGCAGTGCTAGAGTCAGGGATGGCTACACCTTC	TRBV20-1	TRBJ1-2	many	-
CATSDPSGANVLTF	TGTGCCACCAGTGACCCATCTGGGGCCAACGTCCTGACTTTC	TRBV24-1	TRBJ2-6	many	-
CASSLSVGRNIQYF	TGTGCCAGCAGTTTAAGCGTGGGAAGGAACATTCAGTACTTC	TRBV12-3/TRBV12-4	TRBJ2-4	few	-
CASSHRQDYNSPLHF	TGTGCCAGTAGTCACAGACAGGACTATAATTCACCCCTCCACTTT	TRBV19	TRBJ1-6	few	-
CASSQDEGFYGYTF	TGTGCCAGCAGCCAAGATGAAGGATTCTATGGCTACACCTTC	TRBV3-1	TRBJ1-2	few	-
CASSYGIPYEQYF	TGTGCCAGCAGTTATGGGATTCCCTACGAGCAGTACTTC	TRBV6-4	TRBJ2-7	many	-
CASSQGRGPYEQYF	TGTGCCAGCAGCCAGGGGAGGGGGCCCTACGAGCAGTACTTC	TRBV14	TRBJ2-7	many	-
CASSLNPLKQPQHF	TGTGCCAGCAGTTTAAACCCCTTGAAACAGCCCCAGCATTTT	TRBV27	TRBJ1-5	-	-
CASSIEGEVNSPLHF	TGTGCCAGTAGTATAGAAGGGGAAGTGAATTCACCCCTCCACTTT	TRBV19	TRBJ1-6	many	-
CSVGGQGFTEAFF	TGCAGCGTTGGTGGACAGGGGTTCACTGAAGCTTTCTTT	TRBV29-1	TRBJ1-1	many	TRBD1
CASKREGNHEQYF	TGTGCCAGTAAGCGGGAAGGTAACCACGAGCAGTACTTC	TRBV27	TRBJ2-7	many	TRBD2
CATSRERVSLHF	TGTGCCACCAGCAGAGAGAGGGTATCCCTCCACTTT	TRBV15	TRBJ1-6	many	-
CSARDPRQGSNQPQHF	TGCAGTGCTAGAGATCCGAGGCAGGGGAGCAATCAGCCCCAGCATTTT	TRBV20-1	TRBJ1-5	-	-
CSGDRGGNTEAFF	TGCAGTGGGGACAGGGGAGGCAACACTGAAGCTTTCTTT	TRBV20-1	TRBJ1-1	many	TRBD1
CASSLNLLGEAFF	TGTGCCAGCAGCTTAAATTTATTGGGAGAAGCTTTCTTT	TRBV7-9	TRBJ1-1	-	-
CASSEAGDNSPLHF	TGTGCCAGCAGTGAAGCAGGGGATAATTCACCCCTCCACTTT	TRBV6-1	TRBJ1-6	many	-
CASSYMSDYQPQHF	TGTGCCAGCAGTTACATGTCAGATTATCAGCCCCAGCATTTT	TRBV6-5	TRBJ1-5	many	-
CATGSFRVPETQYF	TGTGCCACAGGGAGTTTCAGGGTTCCAGAGACCCAGTACTTC	TRBV24-1	TRBJ2-5	-	-
CAISVRGRESYEQYF	TGTGCCATCAGTGTCCGCGGCAGGGAATCCTACGAGCAGTACTTC	TRBV10-3	TRBJ2-7	-	-
CASSQVGGRSRVTEAFF	TGCGCCAGCAGCCAAGTGGGGGGCCGGTCTAGGGTCACTGAAGCTTTCTTT	TRBV4-1	TRBJ1-1	many	-
CASRPGGVNTGELFF	TGTGCCAGCAGGCCAGGGGGGGTCAACACCGGGGAGCTGTTTTTT	TRBV12-3/TRBV12-4	TRBJ2-2	few	-
CASSLHGGTVNSPLHF	TGTGCCAGCAGCCTGCACGGGGGGACCGTAAATTCACCCCTCCACTTT	TRBV14	TRBJ1-6	many	-
CASTLGRVTGRYGYTF	TGTGCCAGCACCTTAGGTCGAGTGACGGGAAGATATGGCTACACCTTC	TRBV11-2	TRBJ1-2	many	-
CASPRCRDYQPQHF	TGTGCCTCCCCCCGATGTAGGGACTATCAGCCCCAGCATTTT	TRBV30	TRBJ1-5	-	-